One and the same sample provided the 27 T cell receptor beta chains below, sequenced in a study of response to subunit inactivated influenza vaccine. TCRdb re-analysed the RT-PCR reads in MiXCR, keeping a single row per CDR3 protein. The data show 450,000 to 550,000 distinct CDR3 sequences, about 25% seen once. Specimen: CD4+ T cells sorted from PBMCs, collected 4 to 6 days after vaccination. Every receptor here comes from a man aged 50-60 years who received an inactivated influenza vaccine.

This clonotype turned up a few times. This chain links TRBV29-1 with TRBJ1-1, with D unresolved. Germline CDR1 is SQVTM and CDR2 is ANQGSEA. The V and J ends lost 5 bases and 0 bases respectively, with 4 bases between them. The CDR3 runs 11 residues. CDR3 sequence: CSVPLNTEAFF. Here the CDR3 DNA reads TGCAGCGTTCCGTTGAACACTGAAGCTTTCTTT.

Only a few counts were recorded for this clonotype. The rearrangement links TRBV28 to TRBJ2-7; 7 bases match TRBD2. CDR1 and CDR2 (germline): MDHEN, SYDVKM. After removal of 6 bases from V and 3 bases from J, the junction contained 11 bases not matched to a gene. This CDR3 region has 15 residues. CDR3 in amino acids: CASRTSGTTYYEQYF. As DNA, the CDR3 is TGTGCCAGCAGGACCTCCGGGACTACCTACTACGAGCAGTACTTC.

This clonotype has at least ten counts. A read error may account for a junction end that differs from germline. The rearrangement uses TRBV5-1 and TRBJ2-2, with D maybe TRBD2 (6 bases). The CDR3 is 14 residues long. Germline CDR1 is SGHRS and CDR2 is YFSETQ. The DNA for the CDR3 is TGTGCCAGCAGCCCCGGACTAAGCACCGGGGAGCTGTTTTTT. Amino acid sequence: CASSPGLSTGELFF.

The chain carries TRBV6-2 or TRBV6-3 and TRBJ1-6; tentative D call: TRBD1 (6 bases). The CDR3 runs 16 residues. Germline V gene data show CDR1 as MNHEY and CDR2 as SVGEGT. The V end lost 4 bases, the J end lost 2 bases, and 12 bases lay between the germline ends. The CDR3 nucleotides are TGTGCCAGCAGTTCCCGCGGACAGCCCTATAATTCACCCCTCCACTTT. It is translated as CASSSRGQPYNSPLHF.

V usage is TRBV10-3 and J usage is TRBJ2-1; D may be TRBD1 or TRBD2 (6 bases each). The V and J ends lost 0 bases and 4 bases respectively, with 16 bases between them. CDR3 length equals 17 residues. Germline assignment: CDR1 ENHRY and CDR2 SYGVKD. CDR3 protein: CAISESTRGGPYNEQFF. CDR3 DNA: TGTGCCATCAGTGAGTCGACTCGAGGGGGGCCTTACAATGAGCAGTTCTTC.

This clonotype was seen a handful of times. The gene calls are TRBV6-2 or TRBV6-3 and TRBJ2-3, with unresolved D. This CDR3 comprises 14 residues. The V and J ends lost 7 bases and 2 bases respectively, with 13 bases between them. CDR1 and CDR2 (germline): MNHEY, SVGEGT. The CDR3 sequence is CASNRVLVTDTQYF. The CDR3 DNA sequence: TGTGCCAGCAATCGGGTGCTCGTCACAGATACGCAGTATTTT.

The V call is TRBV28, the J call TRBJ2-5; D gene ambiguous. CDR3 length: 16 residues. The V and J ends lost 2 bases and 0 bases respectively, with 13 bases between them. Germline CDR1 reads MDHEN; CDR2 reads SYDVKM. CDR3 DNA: TGTGCCAGCAGTTTACGGCCGGGTTTGTACCAAGAGACCCAGTACTTC. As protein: CASSLRPGLYQETQYF. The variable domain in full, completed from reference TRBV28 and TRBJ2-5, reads DVKVTQSSRYLVKRTGEKVFLECVQDMDHENMFWYRQDPGLGLRLIYFSYDVKMKEKGDIPEGYSVSREKKERFSLILESASTNQTSMYLCASSLRPGLYQETQYFGPGTRLLVL.

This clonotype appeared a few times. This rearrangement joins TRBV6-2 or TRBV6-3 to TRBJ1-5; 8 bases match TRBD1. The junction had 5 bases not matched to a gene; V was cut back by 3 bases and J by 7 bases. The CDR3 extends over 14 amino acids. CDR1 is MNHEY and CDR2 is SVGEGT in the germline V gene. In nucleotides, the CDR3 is TGTGCCAGCAGTTATGGACAGGGACGGCAGCCCCAGCATTTT. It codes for CASSYGQGRQPQHF.

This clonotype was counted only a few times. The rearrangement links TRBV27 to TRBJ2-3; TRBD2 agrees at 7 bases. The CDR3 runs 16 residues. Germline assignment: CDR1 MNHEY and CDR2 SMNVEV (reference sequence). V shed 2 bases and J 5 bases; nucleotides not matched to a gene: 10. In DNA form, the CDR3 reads TGTGCCAGCAGTTTACGGGGAGGGAGGGCCGGAGATACGCAGTATTTT. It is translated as CASSLRGGRAGDTQYF.

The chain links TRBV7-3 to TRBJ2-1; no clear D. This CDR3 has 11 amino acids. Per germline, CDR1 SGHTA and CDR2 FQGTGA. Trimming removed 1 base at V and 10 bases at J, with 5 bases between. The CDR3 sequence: CASSLRWEQFF. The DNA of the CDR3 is TGTGCCAGCAGCTTAAGGTGGGAGCAGTTCTTC.

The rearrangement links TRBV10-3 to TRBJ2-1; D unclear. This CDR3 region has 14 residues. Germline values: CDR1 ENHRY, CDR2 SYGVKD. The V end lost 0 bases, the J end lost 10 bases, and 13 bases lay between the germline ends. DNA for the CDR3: TGTGCCATCAGTGAGTCGACCCGGGCAGGCGAGCAGTTCTTC. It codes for CAISESTRAGEQFF.

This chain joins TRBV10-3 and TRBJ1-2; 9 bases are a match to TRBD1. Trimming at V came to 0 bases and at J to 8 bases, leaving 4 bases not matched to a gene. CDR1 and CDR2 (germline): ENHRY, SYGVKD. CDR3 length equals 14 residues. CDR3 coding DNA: TGTGCCATCAGTGAGTCGCGGACAGGGGACGGCTACACCTTC. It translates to CAISESRTGDGYTF.

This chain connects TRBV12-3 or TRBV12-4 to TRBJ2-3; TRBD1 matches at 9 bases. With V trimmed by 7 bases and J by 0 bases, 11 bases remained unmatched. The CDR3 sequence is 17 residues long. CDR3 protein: CASTDRDRASSTDTQYF. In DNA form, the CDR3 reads TGTGCCAGCACCGACCGGGACAGGGCTTCTAGCACAGATACGCAGTATTTT.

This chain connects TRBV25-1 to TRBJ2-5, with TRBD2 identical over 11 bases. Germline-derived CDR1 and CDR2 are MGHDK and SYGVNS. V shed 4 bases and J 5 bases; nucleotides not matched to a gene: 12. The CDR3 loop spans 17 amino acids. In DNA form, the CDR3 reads TGTGCCAGCAGTGGAGCTAGCGGGGGGCCCATATATGAGACCCAGTACTTC. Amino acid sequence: CASSGASGGPIYETQYF. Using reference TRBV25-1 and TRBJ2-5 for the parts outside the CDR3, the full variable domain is EADIYQTPRYLVIGTGKKITLECSQTMGHDKMYWYQQDPGMELHLIHYSYGVNSTEKGDLSSESTVSRIRTEHFPLTLESARPSHTSQYLCASSGASGGPIYETQYFGPGTRLLVL.

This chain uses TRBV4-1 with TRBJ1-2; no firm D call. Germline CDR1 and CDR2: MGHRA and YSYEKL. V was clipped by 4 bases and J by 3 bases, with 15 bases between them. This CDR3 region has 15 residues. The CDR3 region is CASSPRRSIDYGYTF. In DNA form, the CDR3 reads TGCGCCAGCAGCCCGCGGCGAAGCATCGACTATGGCTACACCTTC.

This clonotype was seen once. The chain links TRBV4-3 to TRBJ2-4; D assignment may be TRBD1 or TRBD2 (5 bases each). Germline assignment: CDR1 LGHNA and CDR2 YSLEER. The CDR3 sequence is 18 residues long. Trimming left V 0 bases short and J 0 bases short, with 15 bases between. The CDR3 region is CASSQDPPVGVAKNIQYF. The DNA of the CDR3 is TGCGCCAGCAGCCAAGATCCTCCGGTGGGGGTAGCCAAAAACATTCAGTACTTC.

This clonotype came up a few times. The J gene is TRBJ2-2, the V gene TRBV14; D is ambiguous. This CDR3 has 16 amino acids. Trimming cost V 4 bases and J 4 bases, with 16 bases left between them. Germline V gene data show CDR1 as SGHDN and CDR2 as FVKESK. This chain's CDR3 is CASSPLEAISTGELFF. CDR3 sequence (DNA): TGTGCCAGCAGCCCCCTCGAGGCGATTTCCACCGGGGAGCTGTTTTTT. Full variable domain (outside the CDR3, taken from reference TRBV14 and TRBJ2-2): EAGVTQFPSHSVIEKGQTVTLRCDPISGHDNLYWYRRVMGKEIKFLLHFVKESKQDESGMPNNRFLAERTGGTYSTLKVQPAELEDSGVYFCASSPLEAISTGELFFGEGSRLTVL.

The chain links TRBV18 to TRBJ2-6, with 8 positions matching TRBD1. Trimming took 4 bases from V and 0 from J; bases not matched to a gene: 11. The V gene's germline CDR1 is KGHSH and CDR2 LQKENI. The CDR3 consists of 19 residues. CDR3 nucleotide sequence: TGTGCCAGCTCACTCCTAGGGGACAGGAGACTCTCTGGGGCCAACGTCCTGACTTTC. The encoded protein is CASSLLGDRRLSGANVLTF.

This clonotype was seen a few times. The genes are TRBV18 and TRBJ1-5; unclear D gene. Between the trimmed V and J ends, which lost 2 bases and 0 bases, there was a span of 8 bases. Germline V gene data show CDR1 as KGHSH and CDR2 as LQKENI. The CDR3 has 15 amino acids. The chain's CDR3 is CASSPYGDSNQPQHF. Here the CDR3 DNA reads TGTGCCAGCTCACCATACGGGGATAGCAATCAGCCCCAGCATTTT.

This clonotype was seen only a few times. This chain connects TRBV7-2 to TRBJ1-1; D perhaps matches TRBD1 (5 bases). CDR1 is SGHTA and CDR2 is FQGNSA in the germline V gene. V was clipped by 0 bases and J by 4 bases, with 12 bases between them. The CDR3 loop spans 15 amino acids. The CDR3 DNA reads TGTGCCAGCAGCTTAGCGCAGGGAGTAGGCACTGAAGCTTTCTTT. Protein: CASSLAQGVGTEAFF.

This CDR3 is CASSLNAGNSPLHF. CDR3 nucleotide sequence: TGTGCCAGCAGCTTAAACGCCGGGAATTCACCCCTCCACTTT. The chain combines TRBV4-2 with TRBJ1-6; D not resolved. Germline assignment: CDR1 LGHNA and CDR2 YNFKEQ. V lost 5 bases, J lost 7 bases, and 12 bases lay in between. This CDR3 spans 14 amino acids.

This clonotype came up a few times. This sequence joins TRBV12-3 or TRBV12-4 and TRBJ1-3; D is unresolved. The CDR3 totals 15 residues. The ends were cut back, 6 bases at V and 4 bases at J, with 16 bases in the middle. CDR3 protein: CASSITTARGNTIYF. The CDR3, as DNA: TGTGCCAGCAGCATCACGACGGCTAGGGGAAACACCATATATTTT.

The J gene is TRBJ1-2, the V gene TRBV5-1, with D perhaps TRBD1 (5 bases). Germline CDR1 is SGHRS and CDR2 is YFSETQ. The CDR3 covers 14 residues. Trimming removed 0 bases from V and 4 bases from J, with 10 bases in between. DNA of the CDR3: TGCGCCAGCAGCTTGGATACAGGACTCTATGGCTACACCTTC. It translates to CASSLDTGLYGYTF.

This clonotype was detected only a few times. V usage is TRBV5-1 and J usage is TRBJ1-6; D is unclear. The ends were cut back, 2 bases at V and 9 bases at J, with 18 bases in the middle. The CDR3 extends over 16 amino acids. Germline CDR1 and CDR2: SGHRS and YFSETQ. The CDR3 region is CASSFDPVVMASPLHF. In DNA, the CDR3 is TGCGCCAGCAGCTTCGATCCGGTCGTTATGGCTTCACCCCTCCACTTT.

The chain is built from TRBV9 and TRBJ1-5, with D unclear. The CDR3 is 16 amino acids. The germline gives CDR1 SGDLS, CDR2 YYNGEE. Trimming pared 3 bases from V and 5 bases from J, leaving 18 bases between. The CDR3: CASSAGGGNDDQPQHF. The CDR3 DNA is TGTGCCAGCAGCGCAGGAGGAGGGAATGACGATCAGCCCCAGCATTTT.

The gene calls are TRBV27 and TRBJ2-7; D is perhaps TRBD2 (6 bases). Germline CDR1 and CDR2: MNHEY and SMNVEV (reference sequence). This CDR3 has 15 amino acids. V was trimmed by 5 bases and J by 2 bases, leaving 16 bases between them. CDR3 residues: CASSVTRDFTYEQYF. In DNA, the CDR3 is TGTGCCAGCAGTGTTACGAGGGACTTCACCTACGAGCAGTACTTC.

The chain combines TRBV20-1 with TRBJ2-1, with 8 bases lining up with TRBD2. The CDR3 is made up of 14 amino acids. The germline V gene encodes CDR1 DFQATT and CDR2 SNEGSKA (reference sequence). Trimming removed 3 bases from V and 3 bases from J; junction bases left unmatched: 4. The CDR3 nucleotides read TGCAGTGCTAGCGGGAGGGCTCGCTACAATGAGCAGTTCTTC. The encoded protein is CSASGRARYNEQFF.